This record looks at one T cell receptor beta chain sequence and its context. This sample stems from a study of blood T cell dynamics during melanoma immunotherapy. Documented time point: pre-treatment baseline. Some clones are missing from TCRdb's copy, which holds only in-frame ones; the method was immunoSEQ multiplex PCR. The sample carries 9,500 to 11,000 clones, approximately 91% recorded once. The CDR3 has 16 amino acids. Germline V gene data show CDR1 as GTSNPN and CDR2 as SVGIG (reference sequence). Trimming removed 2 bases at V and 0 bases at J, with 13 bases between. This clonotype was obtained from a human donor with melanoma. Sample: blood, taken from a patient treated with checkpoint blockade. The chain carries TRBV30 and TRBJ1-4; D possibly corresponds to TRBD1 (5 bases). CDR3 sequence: CAWSTRGLATNEKLFF. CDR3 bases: TGTGCCTGGAGTACGCGGGGCCTTGCAACTAATGAAAAACTGTTTTTT.